The entry that follows covers one T cell receptor beta chain sequence. The protocol was immunoSEQ multiplex PCR, while the TCRdb copy is restricted to in-frame clones and leaves out a portion. The sample records tens of thousands of clones, roughly 80% being singletons. This record comes from a study of blood T cell repertoires in COVID-19. Germline V gives CDR1 ENHRY, CDR2 SYGVKD. With V trimmed by 2 bases and J by 2 bases, 1 base remained unmatched. CDR3 length: 15 amino acids. The sample was peripheral blood. V and J are TRBV10-3 and TRBJ2-5; 11 nucleotides match TRBD2. The TCR originated in a human donor with acute or convalescent COVID-19. The donor label of this sample is uncertain. The CDR3 here is CAISEGLAGQETQYF. The DNA of the CDR3 is TGTGCCATCAGTGAGGGACTAGCGGGTCAAGAGACCCAGTACTTC.